The subject of this entry is one T cell receptor (beta chain). Antigen unknown. The CDR3 loop spans 16 amino acids. Trimming at V came to 4 bases and at J to 4 bases, leaving 10 bases not matched to a gene. Germline values: CDR1 MNHNY, CDR2 SVGAGI (reference sequence). The study drew all its donors from Caucasian adults living in Nashville, Tennessee. This specimen belongs to a study of shared clonotypes between healthy human individuals. For the study at large: Per donor, three plates held CD4 naive cells, three held CD4 memory, two held CD8 naive and one held CD8 memory. Findings of the study overall: Several donors held about 5.1% of naive CD4 clonotypes in common.

The test was conducted at deep level. Some clones are missing from TCRdb's copy, which holds only in-frame ones; the method was immunoSEQ multiplex PCR. The data hold some 1.5 million clones, with around 97% observed a single time. The source material was naive CD4+ T cells sorted from blood. Regarding subset: CD45RA+ positively selected. The sequence came from a man aged 25 to 40 in good health. This chain links TRBV6-6 with TRBJ1-5; 7 bases align to TRBD1. The CDR3 protein is CASSSPQGRANQPQHF. Here the CDR3 DNA reads TGTGCCAGCAGTTCACCACAGGGGAGGGCTAATCAGCCCCAGCATTTT.